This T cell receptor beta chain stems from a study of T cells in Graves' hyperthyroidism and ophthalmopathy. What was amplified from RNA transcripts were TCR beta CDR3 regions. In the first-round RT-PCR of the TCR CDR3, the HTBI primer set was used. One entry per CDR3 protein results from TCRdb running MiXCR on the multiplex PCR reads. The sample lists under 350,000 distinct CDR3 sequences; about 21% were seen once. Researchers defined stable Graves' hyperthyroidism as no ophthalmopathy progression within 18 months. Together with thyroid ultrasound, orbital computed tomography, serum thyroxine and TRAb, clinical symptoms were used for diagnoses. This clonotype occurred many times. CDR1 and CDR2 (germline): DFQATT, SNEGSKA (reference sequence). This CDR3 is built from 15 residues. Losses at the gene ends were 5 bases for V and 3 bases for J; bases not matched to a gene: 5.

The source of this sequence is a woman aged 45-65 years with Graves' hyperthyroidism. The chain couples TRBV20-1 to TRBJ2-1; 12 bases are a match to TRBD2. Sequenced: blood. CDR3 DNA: TGCAGTGCTTGCTTGACTAGCGGGAGCTACAATGAGCAGTTCTTC. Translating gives CSACLTSGSYNEQFF.